Here is one T cell receptor (beta chain) with its context. These data are taken from a study of blood T cell repertoires in COVID-19. The wider study: T cells, B-cell-depleted T cells, or PBMCs supplied cDNA or gDNA.

Data came from immunoSEQ multiplex PCR; TCRdb stores just in-frame clones and leaves some out. Of about 500,000 clones in the sample, about 91% were seen once. There are 13 residues in the CDR3. V was clipped by 4 bases and J by 9 bases, with 13 bases between them. Germline loops: CDR1 LNHDA, CDR2 SQIVND (reference sequence). The sample was peripheral blood. This clonotype was obtained from a man aged 18-30 years with COVID-19, enrolled during active disease. J is TRBJ2-1 and V is TRBV19; maybe TRBD1 (6 bases). CDR3 DNA: TGTGCCAGTAGTACCCCACCGACAGGTGAGCAGTTCTTC. Amino acid sequence: CASSTPPTGEQFF.